Listed below are T cell receptor beta chains from one sample, sequenced in a study of T cell responses to AZD1222 COVID-19 vaccine. TCRdb keeps only in-frame clones here, not all; method: immunoSEQ multiplex PCR. The sample lists 69,000 or so clones; approximately 90% were seen once. The material was peripheral blood, obtained 28 days after the second dose of the MenACWY control vaccine. Receptors originate from an adult who received the MenACWY meningococcal vaccine as a control. Each CDR3 is given with its conserved first and last residue. The order of the fields is V gene, J gene, clone size, CDR3 length, D gene, CDR3 protein, CDR3 DNA. D genes are given only for firm matches. The size field is filled for only some rows; it gives once, few, many or a size class.

TRBV13,TRBJ1-1,few,12,.,CASNRVDTEAFF,TGTGCCAGCAACAGGGTTGACACTGAAGCTTTCTTT
TRBV9,TRBJ2-3,.,16,TRBD2,CASSVGASGSTDTQYF,TGTGCCAGCAGCGTAGGGGCTAGCGGCAGCACAGATACGCAGTATTTT
TRBV28,TRBJ2-2,.,16,TRBD1,CASSLWTTGRTGELFF,TGTGCCAGCAGTTTGTGGACGACAGGGAGAACCGGGGAGCTGTTTTTT
TRBV5-1,TRBJ2-7,.,15,.,CASSLAGTGAYEQYF,TGCGCCAGCAGCTTGGCCGGGACGGGTGCCTACGAGCAGTACTTC
TRBV27,TRBJ2-5,.,12,.,CASGSFQETQYF,TGTGCCAGCGGCAGTTTTCAAGAGACCCAGTACTTC
TRBV7-3,TRBJ1-2,.,13,TRBD1,CASSPGGQGGITF,TGTGCCAGCAGCCCAGGAGGGCAGGGGGGCATCACCTTC
TRBV5-1,TRBJ1-4,.,14,TRBD1,CASSFRQGGEKLFF,TGCGCCAGCAGCTTCCGACAGGGTGGGGAAAAACTGTTTTTT
TRBV5-4,TRBJ1-2,.,13,.,CASSLLGPGGYTF,TGTGCCAGCAGCTTGTTGGGCCCGGGAGGCTACACCTTC
TRBV18,TRBJ2-7,.,13,TRBD1,CASSGTGIYEQYF,TGTGCCAGCTCAGGGACAGGAATCTACGAGCAGTACTTC
TRBV27,TRBJ1-2,.,18,.,CASSLSSPSTGSNYGYTF,TGTGCCAGCAGTTTATCGTCCCCCTCGACAGGCTCTAACTATGGCTACACCTTC
TRBV2,TRBJ1-5,.,16,.,CASSGGRVLSNQPQHF,TGTGCCAGCAGTGGGGGGCGGGTGCTTAGCAATCAGCCCCAGCATTTT
TRBV19,TRBJ1-3,.,15,.,CASSVLQVSGNTIYF,TGTGCCAGTAGTGTTCTACAGGTCTCTGGAAACACCATATATTTT
TRBV28,TRBJ1-5,.,15,TRBD1,CASSLHSDRGQPQHF,TGTGCCAGCAGTTTACACTCGGACAGGGGACAGCCCCAGCATTTT
TRBV6-5,TRBJ1-4,.,15,TRBD1,CASSYSRGINEKLFF,TGTGCCAGCAGTTACAGCAGGGGGATAAATGAAAAACTGTTTTTT
TRBV5-6,TRBJ2-7,.,12,.,CASSIQVNEQYF,TGTGCCAGCAGCATACAGGTAAACGAGCAGTACTTC
TRBV27,TRBJ2-7,.,13,.,CASSSRVTYEQYF,TGTGCCAGCAGTTCCAGGGTTACCTACGAGCAGTACTTC
TRBV29-1,TRBJ1-5,.,14,.,CSVSLTDLRQPQHF,TGCAGCGTTTCCCTTACTGATCTGCGGCAGCCCCAGCATTTT
TRBV5-6,TRBJ1-5,.,13,.,CASSSDTDQPQHF,TGTGCCAGCAGCTCCGACACCGATCAGCCCCAGCATTTT
TRBV5-1,TRBJ2-1,once,13,TRBD2,CASGSGTYNEQFF,TGCGCCAGTGGTAGCGGGACGTACAATGAGCAGTTCTTC
TRBV2,TRBJ1-4,.,12,.,CASSGGPEKLFF,TGTGCCAGCAGTGGGGGACCTGAAAAACTGTTTTTT
TRBV19,TRBJ2-7,once,13,.,CASSYDRDYEQYF,TGTGCCAGTAGTTACGACAGAGACTACGAGCAGTACTTC
TRBV11-3,TRBJ2-2,.,16,.,CASSSTLAEWTGELFF,TGTGCCAGCAGCTCAACTTTAGCGGAGTGGACCGGGGAGCTGTTTTTT
TRBV6-5,TRBJ1-5,.,14,.,CASSRDIQNQPQHF,TGTGCCAGCAGTCGGGACATCCAAAATCAGCCCCAGCATTTT
TRBV27,TRBJ1-1,once,13,.,CASNVAGNTEAFF,TGTGCCAGCAATGTGGCAGGAAACACTGAAGCTTTCTTT
TRBV28,TRBJ1-5,.,15,.,CASSFPGDSNQPQHF,TGTGCCAGCAGTTTCCCCGGGGATAGCAATCAGCCCCAGCATTTT
TRBV6-2/TRBV6-3,TRBJ1-2,.,15,.,CASSDPGRANYGYTF,TGTGCCAGCAGTGACCCAGGGCGAGCTAACTATGGCTACACCTTC
TRBV9,TRBJ1-2,few,15,.,CASSDGYGSNYGYTF,TGTGCCAGCAGCGACGGGTACGGTTCTAACTATGGCTACACCTTC
TRBV9,TRBJ2-5,.,16,.,CASSNRQGLESETQYF,TGTGCCAGCAGCAACCGACAAGGGTTGGAGTCTGAGACCCAGTACTTC
TRBV6-2/TRBV6-3,TRBJ2-5,.,16,TRBD1,CASSLERTGNPETQYF,TGTGCCAGCAGTTTGGAGAGGACAGGGAATCCGGAGACCCAGTACTTC
TRBV2,TRBJ1-1,.,14,.,CASRRTSTDTEAFF,TGTGCCAGCAGACGGACTTCCACGGACACTGAAGCTTTCTTT
TRBV5-1,TRBJ2-1,.,13,.,CASSLGQEEEQFF,TGCGCCAGCAGCTTGGGTCAGGAGGAGGAGCAGTTCTTC
TRBV5-1,TRBJ2-7,.,14,.,CASSLAQARDEQYF,TGCGCCAGCAGCTTGGCACAGGCTCGGGACGAGCAGTACTTC
TRBV11-2,TRBJ1-4,.,15,TRBD1,CASSSYGTGGEKLFF,TGTGCCAGCAGCTCCTACGGGACAGGGGGCGAAAAACTGTTTTTT
TRBV13,TRBJ2-3,.,11,.,CASNQLDTQYF,TGTGCCAGCAACCAACTAGATACGCAGTATTTT
TRBV4-3,TRBJ1-1,.,13,.,CASSQVGGPEAFF,TGCGCCAGCAGCCAAGTTGGAGGTCCTGAAGCTTTCTTT
TRBV7-9,TRBJ1-1,.,15,.,CASSFGEGARAEAFF,TGTGCCAGCAGCTTTGGTGAAGGGGCGAGGGCTGAAGCTTTCTTT
TRBV19,TRBJ1-2,.,15,TRBD1,CATLDRGFSGYGYTF,TGTGCCACCTTGGACAGGGGGTTCTCCGGTTATGGCTACACCTTC
TRBV6-5,TRBJ2-7,.,15,.,CASKSSRVGRSEQYF,TGTGCCAGCAAGTCGAGTAGAGTCGGCCGGAGCGAGCAGTACTTC
TRBV12-3/TRBV12-4,TRBJ2-1,.,13,TRBD1,CASSRDRSNEQFF,TGTGCCAGCAGTCGGGACAGGAGCAATGAGCAGTTCTTC
TRBV7-2,TRBJ1-2,.,14,TRBD1,CASSPRTGTSGYTF,TGTGCCAGCAGCCCGCGGACAGGCACCAGTGGCTACACCTTC
TRBV28,TRBJ2-2,.,13,.,CASSFRVNGELFF,TGTGCCAGCAGTTTCCGAGTAAACGGGGAGCTGTTTTTT
TRBV3-1/TRBV3-2,TRBJ2-2,.,15,TRBD1,CASSLRDRDTGELFF,TGTGCCAGCAGCCTCCGGGACAGAGACACCGGGGAGCTGTTTTTT
TRBV19,TRBJ2-1,.,16,TRBD1,CASPKPQTGPYNEQFF,TGTGCCAGTCCTAAACCCCAGACAGGGCCCTACAATGAGCAGTTCTTC
TRBV12-5,TRBJ1-1,.,14,.,CASGSTGGAPRPFF,TGTGCTAGTGGCTCCACCGGGGGGGCCCCGAGGCCTTTCTTT